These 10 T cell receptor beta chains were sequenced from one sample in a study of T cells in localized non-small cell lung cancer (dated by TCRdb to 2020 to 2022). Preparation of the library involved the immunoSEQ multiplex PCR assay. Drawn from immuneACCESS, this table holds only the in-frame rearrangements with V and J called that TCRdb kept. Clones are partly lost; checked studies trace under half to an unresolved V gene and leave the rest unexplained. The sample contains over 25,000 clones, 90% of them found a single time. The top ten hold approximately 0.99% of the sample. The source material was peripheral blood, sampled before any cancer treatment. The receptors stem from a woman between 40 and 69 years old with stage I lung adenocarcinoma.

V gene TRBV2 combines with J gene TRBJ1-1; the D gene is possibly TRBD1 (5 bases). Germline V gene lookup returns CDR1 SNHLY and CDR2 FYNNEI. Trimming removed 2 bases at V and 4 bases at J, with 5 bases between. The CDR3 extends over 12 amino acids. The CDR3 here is CASSERGTEAFF. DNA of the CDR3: TGTGCCAGCAGTGAAAGGGGCACTGAAGCTTTCTTT.

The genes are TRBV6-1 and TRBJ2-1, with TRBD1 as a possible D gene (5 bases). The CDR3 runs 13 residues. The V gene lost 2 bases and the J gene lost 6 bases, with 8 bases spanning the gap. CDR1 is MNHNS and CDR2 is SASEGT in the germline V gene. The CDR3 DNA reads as TGTGCCAGCAGTGAAATCAGGGTCAATGAGCAGTTCTTC. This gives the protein CASSEIRVNEQFF.

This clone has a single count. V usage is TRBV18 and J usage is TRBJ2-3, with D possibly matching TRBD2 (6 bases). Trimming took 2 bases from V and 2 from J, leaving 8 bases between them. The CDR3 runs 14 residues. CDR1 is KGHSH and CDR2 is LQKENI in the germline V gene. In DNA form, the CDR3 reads TGTGCCAGCTCACCATGGGGGGACACAGATACGCAGTATTTT. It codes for CASSPWGDTDTQYF.

In nucleotides, the CDR3 is TGTGCCAGCTCCCCGGGACAGAGACTGAACACTGAAGCTTTCTTT. It translates to CASSPGQRLNTEAFF. This sequence joins TRBV7-9 and TRBJ1-1; 7 bases match TRBD1. Germline V gene data show CDR1 as SEHNR and CDR2 as FQNEAQ (reference sequence). The CDR3 is made up of 15 amino acids. The V segment lost 8 bases and the J segment 0 bases; nucleotides outside the gene matches: 9.

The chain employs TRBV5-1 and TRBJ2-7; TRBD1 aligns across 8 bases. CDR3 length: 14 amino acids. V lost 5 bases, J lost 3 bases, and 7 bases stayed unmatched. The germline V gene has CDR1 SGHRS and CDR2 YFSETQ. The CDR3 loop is CASRGDGQGYEQYF. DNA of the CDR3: TGCGCCAGCAGAGGGGACGGACAGGGCTACGAGCAGTACTTC.

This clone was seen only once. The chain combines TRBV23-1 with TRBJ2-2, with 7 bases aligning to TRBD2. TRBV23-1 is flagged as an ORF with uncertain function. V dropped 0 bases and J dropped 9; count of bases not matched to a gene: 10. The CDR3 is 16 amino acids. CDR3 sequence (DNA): TGCGCCAGCAGTCAATCGGGGGGGGAAACACCTTGGGAGCTGTTTTTT. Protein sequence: CASSQSGGETPWELFF.

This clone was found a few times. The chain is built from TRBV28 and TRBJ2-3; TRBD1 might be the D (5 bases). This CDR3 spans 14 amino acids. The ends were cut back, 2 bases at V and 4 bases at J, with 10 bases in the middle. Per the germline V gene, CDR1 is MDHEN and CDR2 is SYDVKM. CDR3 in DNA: TGTGCCAGCAGTTTAAGCAGGGTGTCAGATACGCAGTATTTT. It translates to CASSLSRVSDTQYF.

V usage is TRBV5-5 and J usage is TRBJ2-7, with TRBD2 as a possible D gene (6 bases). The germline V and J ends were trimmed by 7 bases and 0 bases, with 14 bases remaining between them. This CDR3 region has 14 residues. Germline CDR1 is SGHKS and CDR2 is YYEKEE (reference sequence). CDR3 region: CASFVSGDSYEQYF. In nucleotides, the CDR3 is TGTGCCAGCTTTGTTAGCGGCGACTCCTACGAGCAGTACTTC.

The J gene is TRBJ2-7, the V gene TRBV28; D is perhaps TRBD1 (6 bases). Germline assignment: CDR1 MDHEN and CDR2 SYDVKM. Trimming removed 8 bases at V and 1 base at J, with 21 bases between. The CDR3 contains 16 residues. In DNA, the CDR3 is TGTGCCAGCCCACCTCTGGACAGACAAGTTTCCTACGAGCAGTACTTC. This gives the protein CASPPLDRQVSYEQYF.

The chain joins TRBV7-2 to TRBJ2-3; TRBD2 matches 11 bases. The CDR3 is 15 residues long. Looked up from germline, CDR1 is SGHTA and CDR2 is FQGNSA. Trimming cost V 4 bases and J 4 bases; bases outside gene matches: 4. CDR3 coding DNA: TGTGCCAGCAGCTCAGTTAGCGGGGGGGCAGATACGCAGTATTTT. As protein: CASSSVSGGADTQYF.